This TCR beta chain appears in the sequencing data of a study of blood T cell dynamics during melanoma immunotherapy. V was pared by 1 base and J by 5 bases, with 8 bases between. CDR3 length equals 14 residues. CDR1 SGHVS and CDR2 FQNEAQ come from the germline V gene. Libraries were prepared by immunoSEQ multiplex PCR; TCRdb keeps only in-frame clonotypes and omits some of them. The sample lists some 11,000 clones; almost 85% were seen once. Specified time point: pre-treatment baseline. Apart from a couple of fast progressors, RECIST 1.1 response was judged 12 weeks post-infusion. The rearrangement links TRBV7-8 to TRBJ2-2, with D uncertain. The receptor comes from a human donor with melanoma. The sequences come from blood, collected from a patient treated with checkpoint blockade. The CDR3 coding sequence is TGTGCCAGCAGCTTAGAAGGAGAAACCGGGGAGCTGTTTTTT. This sequence encodes CASSLEGETGELFF. Full variable domain (outside the CDR3, taken from reference TRBV7-8 and TRBJ2-2): GAGVSQSPRYKVAKRGQDVALRCDPISGHVSLFWYQQALGQGPEFLTYFQNEAQLDKSGLPSDRFFAERPEGSVSTLKIQRTQQEDSAVYLCASSLEGETGELFFGEGSRLTVL.